This is a list of T cell receptor beta chains from one sample in a study of OX40 agonist ivuxolimab in advanced cancers. TCRdb's table, derived via immunoSEQ multiplex PCR, lists solely in-frame clones and lacks some. The repertoire includes about 99,000 clones, around nine tenths of them detected once, and approximately 0.32% sits in the top ten. The material was CD4+ or CD8+ T cells sorted from blood, obtained in a trial of the OX40 agonist ivuxolimab. These receptor sequences come from an adult with an advanced solid tumor such as melanoma, head and neck, liver or kidney cancer. CDR3s include the opening cysteine and the closing phenylalanine or tryptophan. D genes are given only for firm matches. Size is stated for part of the rows, as once, few or many counts, or as a class when the clone is expanded.

>-|TRBJ2-7|TRBV10-3|TRBD2
CATQLAGTYEQYF
TGTGCCACCCAACTAGCGGGAACGTACGAGCAGTACTTC
>-|TRBJ2-1|TRBV27|-
CAGYHWGPGNEQFF
TGTGCCGGCTACCATTGGGGGCCTGGAAATGAGCAGTTCTTC
>-|TRBJ2-2|TRBV5-4|TRBD2
CASSPGTSGPTGELFF
TGTGCCAGCAGCCCGGGGACTAGCGGACCCACCGGGGAGCTGTTTTTT
>-|TRBJ2-5|TRBV30|-
CAWSGETQYF
TGTGCCTGGAGTGGCGAGACCCAGTACTTC
>few|TRBJ2-3|TRBV7-2|TRBD2
CASSFTSGSGTDTQYF
TGTGCCAGCAGCTTTACTAGCGGGAGTGGGACAGATACGCAGTATTTT
>-|TRBJ2-7|TRBV7-8|-
CASRATGARGEQYF
TGTGCCAGCAGAGCAACAGGGGCGCGGGGTGAGCAGTACTTC
>few|TRBJ2-3|TRBV7-9|TRBD1
CASSLPPGQGETDTQYF
TGTGCCAGCAGCTTACCGCCGGGACAGGGGGAGACAGATACGCAGTATTTT
>-|TRBJ2-7|TRBV4-1|TRBD1
CASSQPGQGSYEQYF
TGCGCCAGCAGCCAGCCGGGACAGGGGAGCTACGAGCAGTACTTC
>-|TRBJ2-1|TRBV5-1|-
CASSQVSDNEQFF
TGCGCCAGCAGCCAGGTTTCTGACAATGAGCAGTTCTTC
>-|TRBJ1-1|TRBV7-9|-
CASSQQGNTEAFF
TGTGCCAGCAGCCAACAGGGGAACACTGAAGCTTTCTTT
>-|TRBJ2-6|TRBV19|TRBD1
CASSSGQGRANVLTF
TGTGCCAGTAGTTCAGGACAGGGGAGGGCCAACGTCCTGACTTTC
>-|TRBJ2-7|TRBV19|TRBD1
CASGDRVPPYEQYF
TGTGCCAGCGGGGACAGGGTTCCGCCCTACGAGCAGTACTTC
>-|TRBJ2-1|TRBV29-1|TRBD2
CSVEDGYSGTRSYNEQFF
TGCAGCGTTGAAGATGGATATAGCGGGACGCGCTCCTACAATGAGCAGTTCTTC
>-|TRBJ2-1|TRBV5-1|-
CASSLVRGRTNNEQFF
TGCGCCAGCAGCTTGGTTCGGGGTAGGACCAACAATGAGCAGTTCTTC
>-|TRBJ1-5|TRBV6-5|-
CASSYGVGNQPQHF
TGTGCCAGCAGTTATGGGGTGGGCAATCAGCCCCAGCATTTT
>-|TRBJ2-7|TRBV6-5|-
CASSYSSPRGEQYF
TGTGCCAGCAGTTACTCATCCCCGAGGGGTGAGCAGTACTTC
>once|TRBJ2-5|TRBV4-2|TRBD2
CASSPGTSGQETQYF
TGTGCCAGCAGCCCGGGGACTAGCGGGCAAGAGACCCAGTACTTC
>-|TRBJ2-7|TRBV28|TRBD2
CAAHSSSGGLYEQYF
TGTGCCGCTCACTCTTCTAGCGGGGGCCTCTACGAGCAGTACTTC
>-|TRBJ1-1|TRBV19|TRBD1
CASSIAGTANTEAFF
TGTGCCAGTAGTATCGCCGGGACAGCGAACACTGAAGCTTTCTTT
>-|TRBJ2-3|TRBV2|TRBD1
CASSERTGLRTDTQYF
TGTGCCAGCAGTGAAAGGACAGGGTTAAGGACAGATACGCAGTATTTT
>-|TRBJ1-3|TRBV27|-
CASSHLGTGNTIYF
TGTGCCAGCAGTCACCTTGGGACGGGAAACACCATATATTTT
>once|TRBJ1-1|TRBV28|TRBD1
CATMTGGTEAFF
TGTGCCACCATGACAGGGGGAACTGAAGCTTTCTTT